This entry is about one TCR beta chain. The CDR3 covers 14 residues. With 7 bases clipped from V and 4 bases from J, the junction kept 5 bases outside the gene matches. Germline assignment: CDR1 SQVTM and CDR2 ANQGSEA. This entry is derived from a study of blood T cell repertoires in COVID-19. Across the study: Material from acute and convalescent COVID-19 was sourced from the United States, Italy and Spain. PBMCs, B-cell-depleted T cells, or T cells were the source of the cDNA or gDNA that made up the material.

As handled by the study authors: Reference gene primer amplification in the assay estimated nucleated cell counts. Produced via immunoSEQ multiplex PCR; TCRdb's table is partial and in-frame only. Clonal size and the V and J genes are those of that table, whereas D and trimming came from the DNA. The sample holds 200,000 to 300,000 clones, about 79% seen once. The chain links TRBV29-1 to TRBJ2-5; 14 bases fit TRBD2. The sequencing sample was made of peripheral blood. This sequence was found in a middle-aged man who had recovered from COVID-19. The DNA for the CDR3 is TGCAGCGCCTCCGGACTAGCGGGAGGAGAGACCCAGTACTTC. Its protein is CSASGLAGGETQYF.